This T cell receptor (beta chain) was recorded in a study of vaccination effects on CD4 cells after COVID-19. Study-wide points: Clones that were induced by infection or by vaccine showed marked contraction late after vaccination.

Pools of viral peptides were used by the ViraFEST assay to expand antigen-specific CD4+ T cells ahead of sequencing. Culture lasted 10 days before CD4+ T cell isolation. Participants got two doses of BNT162b2 or mRNA-1273 vaccine. The CDR3 is 15 residues long. Germline V CDR1 and CDR2: SGHRS, YFSETQ. The V gene end was trimmed by 4 bases and the J gene end by 0 bases; junction bases not matched to a gene: 3. As to this clone: Its target is unknown.

The data were produced by immunoSEQ multiplex PCR, yet TCRdb's version contains in-frame clones alone and is incomplete. The table has 15,000 to 20,000 clones, about three quarters seen once. The J gene is TRBJ2-1, the V gene TRBV5-1, with 8 bases matching TRBD2. The starting material was CD4+ T cells from PBMCs cultured with HCoV-NL63 spike peptides, obtained after COVID-19 vaccination. The receptor's source is a human donor who received a COVID-19 vaccine. This chain's CDR3 is CASSNSGSSYNEQFF. CDR3 nucleotide sequence: TGCGCCAGCAGCAACAGCGGGAGCTCCTACAATGAGCAGTTCTTC.